This is a list of T cell receptor beta chains from one sample in a study of blood T cell repertoires in COVID-19. The method was immunoSEQ multiplex PCR; TCRdb's version includes in-frame clones alone and lacks a portion of them. The sample lists tens of thousands of clones, around 86% occurring once. Sequencing was carried out using peripheral blood. Receptor source: a woman aged 60 to 75 with acute or convalescent COVID-19. CDR3s include the opening cysteine and the closing phenylalanine or tryptophan. A D gene is named only where the DNA matches it firmly. The size entry is marked missing in some rows and otherwise reads once, few, many or a size class.

d_gene: TRBD2
v_gene: TRBV10-2
j_gene: TRBJ2-5
abundance: .
CDR3aa: CASSPTSGQETQYF
CDR3nt: TGCGCCAGCAGTCCGACTAGCGGGCAAGAGACCCAGTACTTC

d_gene: .
v_gene: TRBV4-2
j_gene: TRBJ1-1
abundance: .
CDR3aa: CASSQETLRGSGEAFF
CDR3nt: TGTGCCAGCAGCCAAGAGACCCTCCGGGGTTCCGGTGAAGCTTTCTTT

d_gene: .
v_gene: TRBV4-1
j_gene: TRBJ1-1
abundance: .
CDR3aa: CASSQGERTGEAFF
CDR3nt: TGCGCCAGCAGCCAAGGTGAGCGGACCGGTGAGGCTTTCTTT

d_gene: TRBD2
v_gene: TRBV5-8
j_gene: TRBJ2-1
abundance: .
CDR3aa: CASSLEPGLAGDEQFF
CDR3nt: TGTGCCAGCAGCTTGGAACCGGGACTAGCGGGAGATGAGCAGTTCTTC

d_gene: .
v_gene: TRBV30
j_gene: TRBJ1-1
abundance: .
CDR3aa: CAWTSALLVLNTEAFF
CDR3nt: TGTGCCTGGACCTCCGCCCTTTTAGTATTGAACACTGAAGCTTTCTTT

d_gene: .
v_gene: TRBV6-1
j_gene: TRBJ1-2
abundance: .
CDR3aa: CASSERGREGYTF
CDR3nt: TGTGCCAGCAGTGAAAGGGGCAGGGAAGGCTACACCTTC

d_gene: .
v_gene: TRBV3-1/TRBV3-2
j_gene: TRBJ1-1
abundance: .
CDR3aa: CASSQWGVGNTEAFF
CDR3nt: TGTGCCAGCAGCCAATGGGGGGTGGGGAACACTGAAGCTTTCTTT

d_gene: .
v_gene: TRBV6-6
j_gene: TRBJ1-1
abundance: .
CDR3aa: CASNYGNTEAFF
CDR3nt: TGTGCCAGCAACTACGGCAACACTGAAGCTTTCTTT

d_gene: .
v_gene: TRBV5-8
j_gene: TRBJ1-5
abundance: .
CDR3aa: CASSPLGGPQHF
CDR3nt: TGTGCCAGCAGCCCCCTCGGAGGGCCCCAGCATTTT

d_gene: TRBD2
v_gene: TRBV15
j_gene: TRBJ2-3
abundance: .
CDR3aa: CATSAGGRADTQYF
CDR3nt: TGTGCCACCAGCGCCGGGGGGAGGGCAGATACGCAGTATTTT

d_gene: TRBD2
v_gene: TRBV15
j_gene: TRBJ2-1
abundance: .
CDR3aa: CATSREARGTKLNEQFF
CDR3nt: TGTGCCACCAGCAGAGAAGCCCGAGGGACTAAGCTCAATGAGCAGTTCTTC

d_gene: TRBD2
v_gene: TRBV19
j_gene: TRBJ2-2
abundance: .
CDR3aa: CASSTRRLAGAGELFF
CDR3nt: TGTGCCAGTAGCACCCGAAGACTAGCGGGGGCCGGGGAGCTGTTTTTT

d_gene: .
v_gene: TRBV24-1
j_gene: TRBJ2-7
abundance: .
CDR3aa: CATSDPNRDSYEQYF
CDR3nt: TGTGCCACCAGTGATCCGAACAGGGACTCCTACGAGCAGTACTTC

d_gene: TRBD1
v_gene: TRBV11-1
j_gene: TRBJ1-1
abundance: .
CDR3aa: CASSPDRDNTEAFF
CDR3nt: TGTGCCAGCAGCCCCGACAGGGATAACACTGAAGCTTTCTTT

d_gene: .
v_gene: TRBV5-5
j_gene: TRBJ1-6
abundance: .
CDR3aa: CASSLTGYSPLHF
CDR3nt: TGTGCCAGCAGCTTGACAGGTTATTCACCCCTCCACTTT

d_gene: TRBD1
v_gene: TRBV5-1
j_gene: TRBJ1-1
abundance: .
CDR3aa: CASSFSPGTGSEAFF
CDR3nt: TGCGCCAGCAGCTTTAGTCCCGGGACAGGGTCTGAAGCTTTCTTT

d_gene: .
v_gene: TRBV6-1
j_gene: TRBJ2-7
abundance: .
CDR3aa: CASSEMDSPSYEQYF
CDR3nt: TGTGCCAGCAGTGAAATGGACAGCCCCTCCTACGAGCAGTACTTC

d_gene: TRBD1
v_gene: TRBV30
j_gene: TRBJ1-1
abundance: .
CDR3aa: CAWSRQGSRGTEAFF
CDR3nt: TGTGCCTGGAGTCGACAGGGGTCCAGAGGCACTGAAGCTTTCTTT

d_gene: TRBD1
v_gene: TRBV7-3
j_gene: TRBJ2-2
abundance: few
CDR3aa: CASSPDRVTGELFF
CDR3nt: TGTGCCAGCAGCCCAGACAGGGTCACCGGGGAGCTGTTTTTT

d_gene: .
v_gene: TRBV5-1
j_gene: TRBJ1-1
abundance: .
CDR3aa: CASSLGVSRDTEAFF
CDR3nt: TGCGCCAGCAGCTTGGGGGTTTCGAGGGACACTGAAGCTTTCTTT

d_gene: TRBD2
v_gene: TRBV15
j_gene: TRBJ2-1
abundance: .
CDR3aa: CATSSPGLAGGASHRHNEQFF
CDR3nt: TGTGCCACCAGCAGCCCAGGACTAGCGGGGGGCGCGTCCCACCGCCACAATGAGCAGTTCTTC

d_gene: .
v_gene: TRBV2
j_gene: TRBJ1-4
abundance: .
CDR3aa: CASSQGAEKLFF
CDR3nt: TGTGCCAGCAGCCAAGGGGCGGAAAAACTGTTTTTT

d_gene: TRBD2
v_gene: TRBV11-2
j_gene: TRBJ2-7
abundance: few
CDR3aa: CASSVSGGAYEQYF
CDR3nt: TGTGCCAGCAGCGTTAGCGGGGGGGCTTACGAGCAGTACTTC

d_gene: .
v_gene: TRBV5-5
j_gene: TRBJ2-1
abundance: few
CDR3aa: CASSLVQNYNEQFF
CDR3nt: TGTGCCAGCAGCTTGGTGCAGAACTACAATGAGCAGTTCTTC

d_gene: .
v_gene: TRBV7-2
j_gene: TRBJ2-7
abundance: .
CDR3aa: CASSRDWIAPAYYEQYF
CDR3nt: TGTGCCAGCAGCCGGGACTGGATTGCCCCTGCGTACTACGAGCAGTACTTC

d_gene: .
v_gene: TRBV29-1
j_gene: TRBJ1-2
abundance: few
CDR3aa: CSVSGGGTGYTF
CDR3nt: TGCAGCGTGTCCGGTGGAGGTACAGGCTACACCTTC

d_gene: TRBD1
v_gene: TRBV9
j_gene: TRBJ1-2
abundance: .
CDR3aa: CASSSTGNGYTF
CDR3nt: TGTGCCAGCAGCTCGACAGGGAATGGCTACACCTTC

d_gene: .
v_gene: TRBV28
j_gene: TRBJ2-1
abundance: .
CDR3aa: CASSSPRGTSSYNEQFF
CDR3nt: TGTGCCAGCAGTTCGCCCAGGGGTACTAGCTCCTACAATGAGCAGTTCTTC

d_gene: .
v_gene: TRBV6-1
j_gene: TRBJ2-1
abundance: .
CDR3aa: CASSERSRGEQFF
CDR3nt: TGTGCCAGCAGTGAACGGAGTCGCGGAGAGCAGTTCTTC

d_gene: .
v_gene: TRBV19
j_gene: TRBJ1-5
abundance: .
CDR3aa: CASSIGWRGRKSNQPQHF
CDR3nt: TGTGCCAGTAGTATAGGTTGGAGGGGCAGAAAAAGTAATCAGCCCCAGCATTTT

d_gene: TRBD2
v_gene: TRBV5-1
j_gene: TRBJ2-3
abundance: few
CDR3aa: CASSLVGTSGSGDTQYF
CDR3nt: TGCGCCAGCAGCTTGGTGGGGACTAGCGGGAGCGGAGATACGCAGTATTTT

d_gene: TRBD1
v_gene: TRBV5-1
j_gene: TRBJ1-1
abundance: .
CDR3aa: CASSLGQGSRNTEAFF
CDR3nt: TGCGCCAGCAGCTTAGGACAGGGGAGCAGGAACACTGAAGCTTTCTTT

d_gene: .
v_gene: TRBV30
j_gene: TRBJ2-2
abundance: .
CDR3aa: CAWNSWNTGELFF
CDR3nt: TGTGCCTGGAACTCGTGGAACACCGGGGAGCTGTTTTTT

d_gene: TRBD2
v_gene: TRBV27
j_gene: TRBJ2-2
abundance: .
CDR3aa: CASSSGGNANTGELFF
CDR3nt: TGTGCCAGCAGTTCCGGGGGGAACGCGAACACCGGGGAGCTGTTTTTT

d_gene: TRBD1
v_gene: TRBV6-5
j_gene: TRBJ1-6
abundance: .
CDR3aa: CASSYSKRGLRSPLHF
CDR3nt: TGTGCCAGCAGTTACTCGAAGAGGGGGCTTCGGTCACCCCTCCACTTT

d_gene: TRBD1
v_gene: TRBV4-1
j_gene: TRBJ1-4
abundance: .
CDR3aa: CASSQVGTGGTNEKLFF
CDR3nt: TGCGCCAGCAGCCAAGTGGGGACAGGGGGAACTAATGAAAAACTGTTTTTT

d_gene: TRBD2
v_gene: TRBV2
j_gene: TRBJ2-3
abundance: .
CDR3aa: CASNYRSAGGTDTQYF
CDR3nt: TGTGCCAGCAATTACCGCTCGGCGGGAGGCACAGATACGCAGTATTTT

d_gene: TRBD2
v_gene: TRBV18
j_gene: TRBJ2-1
abundance: few
CDR3aa: CASSPPISGGYNEQFF
CDR3nt: TGTGCCAGCTCACCACCGATTAGCGGGGGTTACAATGAGCAGTTCTTC

d_gene: .
v_gene: TRBV6-5
j_gene: TRBJ1-4
abundance: .
CDR3aa: CASRDFRGKLFF
CDR3nt: TGTGCCAGCAGGGACTTCAGAGGAAAACTGTTTTTT

d_gene: .
v_gene: TRBV5-1
j_gene: TRBJ2-1
abundance: .
CDR3aa: CASSLAGESYNEQFF
CDR3nt: TGCGCCAGCAGCTTGGCCGGGGAATCCTACAATGAGCAGTTCTTC

d_gene: .
v_gene: TRBV7-7
j_gene: TRBJ2-5
abundance: .
CDR3aa: CASSLVGGAIETQYF
CDR3nt: TGTGCCAGCAGCTTAGTTGGTGGGGCGATCGAGACCCAGTACTTC

d_gene: .
v_gene: TRBV24-1
j_gene: TRBJ2-5
abundance: .
CDR3aa: CATSDGAGGGETQYF
CDR3nt: TGTGCCACCAGTGATGGGGCAGGGGGAGGAGAGACCCAGTACTTC

d_gene: .
v_gene: TRBV5-6
j_gene: TRBJ1-5
abundance: .
CDR3aa: CASSLGQSNQPQHF
CDR3nt: TGTGCCAGCAGCTTGGGACAGAGCAATCAGCCCCAGCATTTT

d_gene: .
v_gene: TRBV5-5
j_gene: TRBJ2-2
abundance: few
CDR3aa: CASSLVAGTGELFF
CDR3nt: TGTGCCAGCAGCTTGGTGGCAGGCACCGGGGAGCTGTTTTTT

d_gene: .
v_gene: TRBV28
j_gene: TRBJ1-5
abundance: .
CDR3aa: CASSRMTGSEPQHF
CDR3nt: TGTGCCAGCAGTCGAATGACAGGTAGTGAGCCCCAGCATTTT

d_gene: TRBD2
v_gene: TRBV30
j_gene: TRBJ2-3
abundance: .
CDR3aa: CAWRQASGATDTQYF
CDR3nt: TGTGCCTGGAGGCAGGCTAGCGGGGCCACAGATACGCAGTATTTT

d_gene: TRBD1
v_gene: TRBV6-5
j_gene: TRBJ1-1
abundance: .
CDR3aa: CASSSDRGNTEAFF
CDR3nt: TGTGCCAGCAGTTCCGACAGGGGGAACACTGAAGCTTTCTTT

d_gene: .
v_gene: TRBV12-3/TRBV12-4
j_gene: TRBJ1-1
abundance: .
CDR3aa: CASSQWGNTEAFF
CDR3nt: TGTGCCAGCAGCCAATGGGGCAACACTGAAGCTTTCTTT

d_gene: .
v_gene: TRBV30
j_gene: TRBJ2-1
abundance: .
CDR3aa: CAWSTSSYNEQFF
CDR3nt: TGTGCCTGGAGTACGAGCTCCTACAATGAGCAGTTCTTC

d_gene: .
v_gene: TRBV18
j_gene: TRBJ1-1
abundance: .
CDR3aa: CASSEGMNTEAFF
CDR3nt: TGTGCCAGCTCAGAGGGCATGAACACTGAAGCTTTCTTT

d_gene: .
v_gene: TRBV30
j_gene: TRBJ2-7
abundance: .
CDR3aa: CAWSKDGGGVEQYF
CDR3nt: TGTGCCTGGAGTAAAGATGGAGGGGGCGTCGAGCAGTACTTC

d_gene: .
v_gene: TRBV19
j_gene: TRBJ1-5
abundance: .
CDR3aa: CASSPRRGDGLFSNQPQHF
CDR3nt: TGTGCCAGTAGTCCCCGTCGGGGGGATGGCCTCTTCAGCAATCAGCCCCAGCATTTT

d_gene: .
v_gene: TRBV7-2
j_gene: TRBJ1-2
abundance: .
CDR3aa: CASTADLREGYTF
CDR3nt: TGTGCCAGCACCGCGGACCTCCGGGAGGGCTACACCTTC